This T cell receptor beta chain was retrieved from a study of shared clonotypes between healthy human individuals. The CDR3 is 15 residues long. The germline CDR1 and CDR2 sequences are SEHNR and FQNEAQ (reference sequence). The ends lost 7 bases at V and 1 base at J; junction bases unmatched: 9. Here immunoSEQ multiplex PCR was the method, and the copy in TCRdb shows in-frame clones only, minus some. This table holds around 700,000 clones, approximately 79% found once. The gene calls are TRBV7-9 and TRBJ2-7, with 8 bases aligning to TRBD1. The sequencing input was memory CD4+ T cells sorted from blood. Subset specified: CD45RA-negative fraction. This receptor was taken from a woman under 40 in good health. This chain's CDR3 is CASTQDRVTSYEQYF. CDR3 coding DNA: TGTGCCAGCACTCAGGACAGGGTCACATCCTACGAGCAGTACTTC.